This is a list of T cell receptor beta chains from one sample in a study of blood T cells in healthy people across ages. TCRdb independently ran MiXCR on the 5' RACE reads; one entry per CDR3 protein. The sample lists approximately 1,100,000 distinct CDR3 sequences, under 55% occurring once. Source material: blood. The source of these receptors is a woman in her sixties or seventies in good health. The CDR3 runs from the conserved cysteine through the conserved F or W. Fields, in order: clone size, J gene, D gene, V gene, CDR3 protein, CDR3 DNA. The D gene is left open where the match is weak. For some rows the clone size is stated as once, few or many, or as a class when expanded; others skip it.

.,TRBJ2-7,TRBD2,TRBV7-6,CASSLAGDSEQYF,TGTGCCAGCAGCCTAGCGGGAGATTCCGAGCAGTACTTC
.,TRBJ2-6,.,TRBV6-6,CASSYVDRANVLTF,TGTGCCAGCAGTTACGTTGACCGGGCCAACGTCCTGACTTTC
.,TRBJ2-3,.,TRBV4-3,CASSSHRQAEDTQYF,TGCGCCAGCAGCTCACATCGGCAGGCCGAAGATACGCAGTATTTT
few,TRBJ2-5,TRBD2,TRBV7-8,CASSLEAGRGETQYF,TGTGCCAGCAGCTTAGAAGCGGGAAGGGGAGAGACCCAGTACTTC
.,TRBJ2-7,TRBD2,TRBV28,CASSNSGTDEQYF,TGTGCCAGCAGTAACAGCGGGACGGACGAGCAGTACTTC
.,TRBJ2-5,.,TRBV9,CASSASPVQETQYF,TGTGCCAGCAGCGCCTCGCCGGTACAAGAGACCCAGTACTTC
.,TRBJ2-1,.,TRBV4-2,CASSQLGAVSVNEQFF,TGTGCCAGCAGCCAACTGGGAGCGGTCAGCGTCAATGAGCAGTTCTTC
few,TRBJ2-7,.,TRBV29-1,CSVDDYNEQYF,TGCAGCGTTGATGACTACAATGAGCAGTACTTC
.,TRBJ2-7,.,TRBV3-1,CASSQGRQGPYEQYF,TGTGCCAGCAGCCAAGGGCGGCAGGGCCCCTACGAGCAGTACTTC
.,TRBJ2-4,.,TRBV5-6,CASSSIARQKNIQYF,TGTGCCAGCAGTTCGATCGCTCGACAGAAAAACATTCAGTACTTC
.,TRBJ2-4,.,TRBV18,CASSPIPGAKNIQYF,TGTGCCAGCTCACCTATCCCCGGGGCCAAAAACATTCAGTACTTC
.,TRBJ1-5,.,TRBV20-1,CSAISGTQPQHF,TGCAGTGCTATCTCGGGGACCCAGCCCCAGCATTTT
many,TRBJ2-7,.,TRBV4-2,CASSRRVGGGEQYF,TGTGCCAGCAGCCGTCGCGTAGGGGGGGGCGAGCAGTACTTC
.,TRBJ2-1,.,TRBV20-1,CSARPTLIAALGEKEQFF,TGCAGTGCTAGACCCACCCTCATAGCGGCCTTAGGAGAGAAGGAGCAGTTCTTC
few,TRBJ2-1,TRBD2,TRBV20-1,CSARDQSSGFYNEQFF,TGCAGTGCTAGAGATCAGTCTAGCGGGTTCTACAATGAGCAGTTCTTC
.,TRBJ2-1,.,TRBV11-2,CASSPHGGFSYNEQFF,TGTGCCAGCAGCCCCCACGGGGGATTCTCGTACAATGAGCAGTTCTTC
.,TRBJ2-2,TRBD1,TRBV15,CATSRDSTGRNTGELFF,TGTGCCACCAGCAGAGATTCGACAGGGAGGAACACCGGGGAGCTGTTTTTT
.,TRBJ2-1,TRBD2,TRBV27,CASSLTREMVYNEQFF,TGTGCCAGCAGTTTAACGCGGGAGATGGTCTACAATGAGCAGTTCTTC
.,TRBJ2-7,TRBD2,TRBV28,CASSLFGGSYEQYF,TGTGCCAGCAGTTTATTCGGCGGGAGCTACGAGCAGTACTTC
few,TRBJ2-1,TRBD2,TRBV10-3,CAISDTGTSGRAQFEQFF,TGTGCCATCAGTGACACCGGGACTAGCGGGAGGGCCCAGTTTGAGCAGTTCTTC
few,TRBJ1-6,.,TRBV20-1,CSARHRESSYNSPLHF,TGCAGTGCTAGACACAGGGAAAGCTCCTATAATTCACCCCTCCACTTT
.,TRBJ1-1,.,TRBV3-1,CASSRAGEGTEAFF,TGTGCCAGCAGCCGGGCAGGGGAGGGCACTGAAGCTTTCTTT
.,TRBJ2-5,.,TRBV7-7,CASSFYLQETQYF,TGTGCCAGCAGCTTCTATCTCCAAGAGACCCAGTACTTC
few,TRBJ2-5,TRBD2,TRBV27,CASSSHRGVQETQYF,TGTGCCAGCAGTTCCCACCGGGGGGTCCAAGAGACCCAGTACTTC
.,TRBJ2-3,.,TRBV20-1,CSARDPGRGTDTQYF,TGCAGTGCTAGAGATCCGGGACGGGGCACAGATACGCAGTATTTT
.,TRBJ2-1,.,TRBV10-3,CAISAVGRGYSEQFF,TGTGCCATCAGTGCGGTAGGGAGGGGGTACAGTGAGCAGTTCTTC
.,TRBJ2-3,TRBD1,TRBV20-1,CSARPYRGITDTQYF,TGCAGTGCTAGACCTTACAGGGGAATCACAGATACGCAGTATTTT
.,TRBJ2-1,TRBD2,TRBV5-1,CASSLVVTSGRDNEQFF,TGCGCCAGCAGCTTGGTAGTAACTAGCGGGAGGGACAATGAGCAGTTCTTC
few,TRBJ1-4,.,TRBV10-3,CAISVSSVANEKLFF,TGTGCCATCAGTGTCAGTTCTGTGGCTAATGAAAAACTGTTTTTT
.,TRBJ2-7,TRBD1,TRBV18,CASSPMGTGDYEQYF,TGTGCCAGCTCACCAATGGGGACAGGGGACTACGAGCAGTACTTC
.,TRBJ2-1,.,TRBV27,CASSLSGDPYNEQFF,TGTGCCAGCAGTTTATCTGGCGACCCCTACAATGAGCAGTTCTTC
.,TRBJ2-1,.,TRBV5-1,CASSALPTYNEQFF,TGCGCCAGCAGCGCTCTCCCGACCTACAATGAGCAGTTCTTC
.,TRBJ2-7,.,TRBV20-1,CSARGEGANYEQYF,TGCAGTGCTAGAGGGGAGGGGGCTAACTACGAGCAGTACTTC
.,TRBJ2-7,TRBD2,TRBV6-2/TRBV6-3,CASLHPGLAFYEQYF,TGTGCCAGCCTCCACCCGGGACTAGCGTTCTACGAGCAGTACTTC
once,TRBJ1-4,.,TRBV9,CASSVAGRENEKLFF,TGTGCCAGCAGCGTGGCCGGGAGGGAGAATGAAAAACTGTTTTTT
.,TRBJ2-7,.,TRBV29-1,CGGGDGYEQYF,TGCGGCGGTGGGGATGGTTACGAGCAGTACTTC
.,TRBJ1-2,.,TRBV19,CASSSSVSNYGYTF,TGTGCCAGTAGTAGCAGTGTTTCTAACTATGGCTACACCTTC
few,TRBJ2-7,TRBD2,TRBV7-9,CASSRRTSGVRDEQYF,TGTGCCAGCAGCCGACGGACTAGCGGGGTCCGGGACGAGCAGTACTTC
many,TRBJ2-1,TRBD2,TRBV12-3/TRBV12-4,CASSLAGGYNEQFF,TGTGCCAGCAGTTTAGCGGGAGGGTACAATGAGCAGTTCTTC
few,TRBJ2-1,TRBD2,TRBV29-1,CSVGPSGFSANEQFF,TGCAGCGTTGGACCTAGCGGGTTCAGCGCCAATGAGCAGTTCTTC
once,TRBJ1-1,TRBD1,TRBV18,CASSPDRGQNTEAFF,TGTGCCAGCTCACCGGACAGGGGGCAAAACACTGAAGCTTTCTTT
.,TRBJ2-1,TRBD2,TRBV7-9,CASSPLAGLAYNEQFF,TGTGCCAGCAGCCCGCTAGCGGGACTCGCCTACAATGAGCAGTTCTTC
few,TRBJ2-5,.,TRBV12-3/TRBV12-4,CASSLEIRETQYF,TGTGCCAGCAGCTTAGAAATCCGAGAGACCCAGTACTTC
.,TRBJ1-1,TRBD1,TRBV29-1,CSVGTGGVPEAFF,TGCAGCGTAGGGACAGGGGGGGTCCCTGAAGCTTTCTTT
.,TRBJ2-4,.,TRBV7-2,CASSLGGGGLAKNIQYF,TGTGCCAGCAGCTTAGGGGGAGGGGGCCTAGCCAAAAACATTCAGTACTTC